Listed below are T cell receptor beta chains from one sample, sequenced in a study of Graves' ophthalmopathy and Graves' hyperthyroidism. TCRdb redid the calling of the multiplex PCR reads with MiXCR, one entry per CDR3 protein. The sample has over a million distinct CDR3 sequences, 36% seen once. The source material was peripheral blood or thyroid tissue (not recorded which). The receptors were sampled from an adult man with Graves' hyperthyroidism. Both conserved end residues are part of each CDR3. The D gene is left open where the match is weak. Some rows have no size entry. The others give once, few or many, or a class for an expanded clone.

CDR3 protein: CASSQDRGTTYEQYF
CDR3 DNA: TGTGCCAGCAGCCAAGACAGGGGGACTACCTACGAGCAGTACTTC
V gene: TRBV14
J gene: TRBJ2-7
D gene: NA
clone size: few

CDR3 protein: CAGRGGQEPRMNTEAFF
CDR3 DNA: TGTGCCGGCAGGGGCGGCCAGGAACCGCGAATGAACACTGAAGCTTTCTTT
V gene: TRBV7-9
J gene: TRBJ1-1
D gene: NA
clone size: NA

CDR3 protein: CAITRFGGGSGGYTF
CDR3 DNA: TGTGCCATCACCCGGTTCGGGGGTGGAAGCGGGGGCTACACCTTC
V gene: TRBV10-3
J gene: TRBJ1-2
D gene: NA
clone size: NA

CDR3 protein: CASSTRTSGRSGELFF
CDR3 DNA: TGTGCCAGTAGTACCCGGACTAGCGGGAGGTCCGGGGAGCTGTTTTTT
V gene: TRBV19
J gene: TRBJ2-2
D gene: TRBD2
clone size: once

CDR3 protein: CASTEGLAGAYEQYF
CDR3 DNA: TGCGCCAGCACCGAGGGACTAGCGGGAGCCTACGAGCAGTACTTC
V gene: TRBV10-2
J gene: TRBJ2-7
D gene: TRBD2
clone size: NA

CDR3 protein: CASSLLRRGMGYTF
CDR3 DNA: TGTGCCAGCAGTTTACTTCGGCGGGGTATGGGCTACACCTTC
V gene: TRBV2
J gene: TRBJ1-2
D gene: NA
clone size: once

CDR3 protein: CASSQDPGDQPQHF
CDR3 DNA: TGTGCCAGCAGCCAAGATCCTGGAGATCAGCCCCAGCATTTT
V gene: TRBV3-1
J gene: TRBJ1-5
D gene: NA
clone size: NA

CDR3 protein: CASSSTGSLYEAFF
CDR3 DNA: TGTGCCAGCAGCAGTACAGGTTCGCTTTATGAAGCTTTCTTT
V gene: TRBV10-3
J gene: TRBJ1-1
D gene: NA
clone size: NA

CDR3 protein: CASTPLGALSSYEQYF
CDR3 DNA: TGTGCCAGCACCCCGTTAGGGGCCCTATCTTCCTACGAGCAGTACTTC
V gene: TRBV25-1
J gene: TRBJ2-7
D gene: NA
clone size: NA

CDR3 protein: CASSAARGYGYTF
CDR3 DNA: TGTGCCAGTAGCGCCGCCAGGGGCTATGGCTACACCTTC
V gene: TRBV19
J gene: TRBJ1-2
D gene: NA
clone size: once

CDR3 protein: CASSVQGWGQPQYF
CDR3 DNA: TGTGCCAGCAGCGTACAGGGGTGGGGTCAGCCCCAGTACTTC
V gene: TRBV25-1
J gene: TRBJ2-5
D gene: TRBD1
clone size: NA

CDR3 protein: CASSGGRFTGELFF
CDR3 DNA: TGTGCCAGTAGTGGCGGGAGATTCACCGGGGAGCTGTTTTTT
V gene: TRBV19
J gene: TRBJ2-2
D gene: TRBD2
clone size: many

CDR3 protein: CASGAGENYGYTF
CDR3 DNA: TGTGCCAGCGGCGCGGGGGAAAACTATGGCTACACCTTC
V gene: TRBV9
J gene: TRBJ1-2
D gene: NA
clone size: NA

CDR3 protein: CASSSGPGTRYGYTF
CDR3 DNA: TGTGCCAGCAGTTCAGGACCGGGGACACGCTATGGCTACACCTTC
V gene: TRBV6-5
J gene: TRBJ1-2
D gene: NA
clone size: NA

CDR3 protein: CASSLPKKTYEQYF
CDR3 DNA: TGTGCCAGCTCACTCCCGAAAAAAACCTACGAGCAGTACTTC
V gene: TRBV7-9
J gene: TRBJ2-7
D gene: NA
clone size: once

CDR3 protein: CASSLGDGTQETQYF
CDR3 DNA: TGTGCCAGCAGCTTAGGTGACGGGACTCAAGAGACCCAGTACTTC
V gene: TRBV7-9
J gene: TRBJ2-5
D gene: NA
clone size: NA

CDR3 protein: CSAHGQGSTDTQYF
CDR3 DNA: TGCAGTGCCCATGGACAGGGAAGCACAGATACGCAGTATTTT
V gene: TRBV20-1
J gene: TRBJ2-3
D gene: TRBD1
clone size: NA

CDR3 protein: CASSQDGTENTEAFF
CDR3 DNA: TGTGCCAGCAGCCAAGATGGGACAGAGAACACTGAAGCTTTCTTT
V gene: TRBV14
J gene: TRBJ1-1
D gene: TRBD1
clone size: many

CDR3 protein: CASSPGLAWDEQYF
CDR3 DNA: TGTGCCAGCAGCCCTGGACTAGCTTGGGACGAGCAGTACTTC
V gene: TRBV7-9
J gene: TRBJ2-7
D gene: TRBD2
clone size: once

CDR3 protein: CATSDPTGLYNEQYF
CDR3 DNA: TGTGCCACCAGTGACCCGACAGGGCTATACAATGAGCAGTACTTC
V gene: TRBV24-1
J gene: TRBJ2-7
D gene: TRBD1
clone size: NA

CDR3 protein: CASSLAWQQPQHF
CDR3 DNA: TGTGCCAGCAGCTTAGCGTGGCAGCAGCCCCAGCATTTT
V gene: TRBV11-2
J gene: TRBJ1-5
D gene: NA
clone size: NA

CDR3 protein: CSASGSAAREQYF
CDR3 DNA: TGCAGTGCTAGCGGGAGTGCGGCGCGCGAGCAGTACTTC
V gene: TRBV20-1
J gene: TRBJ2-7
D gene: NA
clone size: many